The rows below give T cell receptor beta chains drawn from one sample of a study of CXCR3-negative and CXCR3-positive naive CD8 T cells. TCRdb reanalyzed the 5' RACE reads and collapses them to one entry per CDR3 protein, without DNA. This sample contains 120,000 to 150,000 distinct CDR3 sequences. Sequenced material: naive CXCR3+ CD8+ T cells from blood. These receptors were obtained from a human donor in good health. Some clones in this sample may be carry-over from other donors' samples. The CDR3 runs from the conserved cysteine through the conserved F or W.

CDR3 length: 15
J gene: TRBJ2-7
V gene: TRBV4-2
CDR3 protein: CASSQDTGTGDEQYF

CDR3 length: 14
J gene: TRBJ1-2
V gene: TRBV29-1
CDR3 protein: CSVQKQRGDYGYTF

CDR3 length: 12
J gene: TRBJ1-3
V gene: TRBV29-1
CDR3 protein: CSVPDSGNTIYF

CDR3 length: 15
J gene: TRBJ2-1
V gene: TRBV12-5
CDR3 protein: CASGLEADSYNEQFF

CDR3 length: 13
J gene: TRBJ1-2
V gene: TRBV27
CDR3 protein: CASSPTGNYGYTF

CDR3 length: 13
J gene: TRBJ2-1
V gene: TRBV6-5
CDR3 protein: CASKGGGYNEQFF

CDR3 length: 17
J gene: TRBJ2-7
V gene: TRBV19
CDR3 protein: CASSATLRARTGVEQYF

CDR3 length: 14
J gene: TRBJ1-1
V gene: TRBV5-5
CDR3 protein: CASSHGQGSTEAFF

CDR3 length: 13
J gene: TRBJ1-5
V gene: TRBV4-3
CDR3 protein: CASSPDRGQTQHF

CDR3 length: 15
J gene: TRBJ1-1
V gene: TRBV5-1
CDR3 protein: CASSPPGQQNTEAFF

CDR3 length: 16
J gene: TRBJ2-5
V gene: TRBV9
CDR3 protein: CASSSLTGTGDETQYF

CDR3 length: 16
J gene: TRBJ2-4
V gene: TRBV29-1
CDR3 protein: CSVEVGLNLAKNIQYF

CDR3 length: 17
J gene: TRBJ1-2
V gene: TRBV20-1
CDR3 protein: CSARDRAGNALNYGYTF

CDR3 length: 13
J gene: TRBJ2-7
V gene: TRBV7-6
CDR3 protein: CACSSRSTYEQYF

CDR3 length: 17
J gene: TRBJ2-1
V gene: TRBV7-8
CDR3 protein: CASSLVGGRVSYNEQFF

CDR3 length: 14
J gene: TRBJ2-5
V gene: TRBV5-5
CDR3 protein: CASSSRVLRETQYF

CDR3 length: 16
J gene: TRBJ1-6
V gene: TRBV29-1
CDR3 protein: CSVEDSGGSGNSPLHF

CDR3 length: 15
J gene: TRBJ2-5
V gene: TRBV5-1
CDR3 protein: CASSEPDRVGETQYF

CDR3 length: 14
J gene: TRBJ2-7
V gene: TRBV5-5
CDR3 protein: CASRSAGETYEQYF

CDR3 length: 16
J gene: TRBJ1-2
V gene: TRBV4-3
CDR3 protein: CASSQGGTTPNYGYTF

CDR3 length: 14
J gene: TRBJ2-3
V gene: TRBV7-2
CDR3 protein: CASSSIASTDTQYF

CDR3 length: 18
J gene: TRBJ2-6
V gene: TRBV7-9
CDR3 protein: CASRGRDRPSSGANVLTF